Below, 30 T cell receptor beta chains from the same sample are listed, as sequenced in a study of T cell changes during pregnancy in multiple sclerosis. Clones were sequenced by immunoSEQ multiplex PCR, and TCRdb holds only the in-frame ones, with some missing. The table has some 39,000 clones, 92% seen once; the top ten hold 1.2%. Sequenced material: PBMCs (not recorded whether the cells were cultured). These receptors all come from a female donor with multiple sclerosis, enrolled in a pregnancy study.

The genes are TRBV25-1 and TRBJ2-2; D not resolved. The germline gives CDR1 MGHDK, CDR2 SYGVNS. The CDR3 totals 15 residues. Trimming shortened V by 7 bases and J by 5 bases, and 17 bases separated the two germline ends. The CDR3 reads CASTDTALGTGELFF. The CDR3 DNA is TGTGCCAGCACCGACACCGCTCTTGGGACCGGGGAGCTGTTTTTT.

V and J are TRBV6-1 and TRBJ1-3; no reliable D call. This CDR3 has 12 residues. CDR1 is MNHNS and CDR2 is SASEGT in the germline V gene. The V and J ends lost 6 bases and 0 bases respectively, with 3 bases between them. CDR3 nucleotide sequence: TGTGCCAGCAGGGACTCTGGAAACACCATATATTTT. It is translated as CASRDSGNTIYF.

This clone was found once. At one end the junction does not follow the germline gene, possibly because of a read error. The rearrangement links TRBV6-1 to TRBJ1-5; 10 positions agree with TRBD1. This CDR3 has 20 residues. Per the germline V gene, CDR1 is MNHNS and CDR2 is SASEGT. The CDR3 loop is CASSEDPGQGFTGPNQPQHF. The DNA for the CDR3 is TGTGCCAGCAGCGAAGATCCGGGACAGGGGTTTACGGGACCGAATCAGCCCCAGCATTTT.

The chain is built from TRBV5-1 and TRBJ2-5, with 15 bases fitting TRBD2. The germline V gene encodes CDR1 SGHRS and CDR2 YFSETQ. CDR3 length: 17 amino acids. V shed 4 bases, J shed 5 bases, and the junction held 9 bases outside the gene matches. CDR3 in DNA: TGCGCCAGCAGCCAAGGACTAGCGGGAGGGCCTGGGGAGACCCAGTACTTC. Amino acids: CASSQGLAGGPGETQYF.

The CDR3 spells CASSPSEDTQYF. In nucleotides, the CDR3 is TGTGCCAGCAGCCCCTCGGAGGATACGCAGTATTTT. The V call is TRBV7-2, the J call TRBJ2-3; D gene uncertain. The CDR3 spans 12 residues. Between the trimmed V and J ends, which lost 5 bases and 6 bases, there was a span of 9 bases. Germline-derived CDR1 and CDR2 are SGHTA and FQGNSA.

The chain couples TRBV5-4 to TRBJ2-2; TRBD2 matches 16 bases. Per the germline V gene, CDR1 is SGHNT and CDR2 is YYREEE (reference sequence). With 4 bases clipped from V and 5 bases from J, the junction kept 5 bases outside the gene matches. The CDR3 length is 17 residues. The CDR3 DNA sequence: TGTGCCAGCAGCCCCGGGACTAGCGGGGGGGGGACCGGGGAGCTGTTTTTT. Translating gives CASSPGTSGGGTGELFF. Variable domain in full (rest from reference TRBV5-4 and TRBJ2-2): ETGVTQSPTHLIKTRGQQVTLRCSSQSGHNTVSWYQQALGQGPQFIFQYYREEENGRGNFPPRFSGLQFPNYSSELNVNALELDDSALYLCASSPGTSGGGTGELFFGEGSRLTVL.

This rearrangement joins TRBV4-2 to TRBJ2-1; the D gene is possibly TRBD1 (6 bases). This CDR3 has 15 residues. V lost 4 bases and J lost 8, with 18 bases in between. Germline V gives CDR1 LGHNA, CDR2 YNFKEQ. The DNA of the CDR3 is TGTGCCAGCAGCCCCGGACAGAAATCGAGGGATGAGCAGTTCTTC. Protein: CASSPGQKSRDEQFF.

The V and J genes are TRBV2 and TRBJ2-1; possible D gene TRBD2, 5 bases. Germline values: CDR1 SNHLY, CDR2 FYNNEI. Trimming removed 6 bases from V and 7 bases from J, with 10 bases in between. The CDR3 is 12 residues long. The CDR3 reads CASRERENEQFF. Written as DNA, the CDR3 is TGTGCCAGCAGGGAGAGGGAAAATGAGCAGTTCTTC.

The chain combines TRBV2 with TRBJ2-5, with D unresolved. The CDR3 runs to 13 residues. Germline V lookup: CDR1 SNHLY, CDR2 FYNNEI. Trimming took 4 bases from V and 6 from J, leaving 12 bases between them. CDR3: CASSGPRRKTQYF. The CDR3 region has the DNA TGTGCCAGCAGTGGGCCCCGCCGGAAGACCCAGTACTTC.

V usage is TRBV4-1 and J usage is TRBJ1-1; D is perhaps TRBD1 (5 bases). The length of the CDR3 is 15 residues. Germline CDR1 reads MGHRA; CDR2 reads YSYEKL. The V end lost 2 bases, the J end lost 3 bases, and 13 bases lay between the germline ends. This CDR3 is CASSQSGALYTEAFF. The CDR3 DNA reads TGCGCCAGCAGCCAATCCGGGGCCCTTTACACTGAAGCTTTCTTT.

This chain connects TRBV18 to TRBJ1-1; D not certain. Per germline, CDR1 KGHSH and CDR2 LQKENI. Trimming removed 0 bases from V and 4 bases from J, with 9 bases in between. The CDR3 loop spans 14 amino acids. CDR3 sequence: CASSPPGRSTEAFF. Written as DNA, the CDR3 is TGTGCCAGCTCACCACCGGGTAGGAGCACTGAAGCTTTCTTT.

The chain recombines TRBV5-1 with TRBJ2-1; D is ambiguous. Trimming took off 3 bases at V and 5 bases at J, with 6 bases between the two ends. This CDR3 has 12 amino acids. CDR1 is SGHRS, CDR2 YFSETQ, per germline. The CDR3 region is CASSSTHNEQFF. The DNA for the CDR3 is TGCGCCAGCAGCTCAACCCACAATGAGCAGTTCTTC.

CDR3 DNA sequence: TGTGCCAGCAGCTTAGCAGGGTACGAGCAGTACTTC. Translating gives CASSLAGYEQYF. The chain uses TRBV28 and TRBJ2-7; D may be TRBD1 (5 bases). The CDR3 has 12 residues. Germline-derived CDR1 and CDR2 are MDHEN and SYDVKM. The V end was cut by 6 bases, the J end by 4 bases, with 10 bases between.

The chain joins TRBV11-2 to TRBJ2-1, with D perhaps matching TRBD2 (5 bases). The V and J ends lost 3 bases and 8 bases respectively, with 20 bases between them. Germline V CDR1 and CDR2: SGHAT, FQNNGV. This CDR3 spans 16 amino acids. The CDR3 nucleotides are TGTGCCAGCAGCTTTACACGGCCTAGCAGCGTGGATGAGCAGTTCTTC. It yields the protein CASSFTRPSSVDEQFF.

The chain employs TRBV2 and TRBJ1-2, with 8 bases lining up with TRBD1. Germline CDR1 and CDR2: SNHLY and FYNNEI. J gave up 1 base and V 2 bases, and 3 bases lay outside the gene matches. CDR3 length: 15 amino acids. CDR3 sequence reads: CASSEQGASNYGYTF. CDR3 DNA: TGTGCCAGCAGTGAACAGGGGGCGAGTAACTATGGCTACACCTTC.

The chain joins TRBV2 to TRBJ2-3; 10 bases map to TRBD1. V gave up 8 bases and J gave up 0 bases; unmatched junction bases: 14. The germline gives CDR1 SNHLY, CDR2 FYNNEI. The CDR3 length is 18 residues. CDR3 nucleotide sequence: TGTGCCAGCGGGGGGGACAGGGGAACGGGAGTGAGCACAGATACGCAGTATTTT. Its translation: CASGGDRGTGVSTDTQYF. The full variable domain, with the rest looked up from reference TRBV2 and TRBJ2-3, is EPEVTQTPSHQVTQMGQEVILRCVPISNHLYFYWYRQILGQKVEFLVSFYNNEISEKSEIFDDQFSVERPDGSNFTLKIRSTKLEDSAMYFCASGGDRGTGVSTDTQYFGPGTRLTVL.

The chain employs TRBV11-3 and TRBJ2-3, with a weak D call TRBD2 (6 bases). The length of the CDR3 is 15 residues. The germline V and J ends were trimmed by 3 bases and 4 bases, with 14 bases remaining between them. Germline CDR1 and CDR2: SGHNT and YENEEA. CDR3 sequence reads: CASSFGGEWADTQYF. The CDR3 DNA follows: TGTGCCAGCAGCTTCGGGGGAGAGTGGGCAGATACGCAGTATTTT.

As to this clone: One end of the junction is discordant with germline, which a read error may explain. The chain links TRBV19 to TRBJ2-5, with TRBD2 matching over 14 bases. The CDR3 runs 16 residues. The germline V gene encodes CDR1 LNHDA and CDR2 SQIVND (reference sequence). Here the CDR3 reads CASSVGLAGGQGTQYF. The CDR3 DNA sequence: TGTGCCAGTAGTGTAGGACTAGCGGGAGGCCAAGGGACCCAGTACTTC. The full variable domain, in which reference TRBV19 and TRBJ2-5 provide the parts outside the CDR3, is DGGITQSPKYLFRKEGQNVTLSCEQNLNHDAMYWYRQDPGQGLRLIYYSQIVNDFQKGDIAEGYSVSREKKESFPLTVTSAQKNPTAFYLCASSVGLAGGQGTQYFGPGTRLLVL.

V and J are TRBV6-1 and TRBJ2-7, with D possibly being TRBD1 or TRBD2 (6 bases each). CDR3 length: 14 amino acids. CDR1 and CDR2 (germline): MNHNS, SASEGT. V shed 6 bases and J shed 3 bases, with 15 bases lying between them. The CDR3 bases are TGTGCCAGCAGACCCGGGGGCGGGATCTACGAGCAGTACTTC. Its translation: CASRPGGGIYEQYF.

The V and J genes are TRBV18 and TRBJ1-5; D possibly corresponds to TRBD1 (6 bases). CDR1 KGHSH and CDR2 LQKENI come from the germline V gene. V dropped 4 bases and J dropped 0 bases, with 13 bases sitting between them. This CDR3 is 16 amino acids long. The CDR3 bases are TGTGCCAGCTCACGGGGGCCGGGGGATAGCAATCAGCCCCAGCATTTT. It translates to CASSRGPGDSNQPQHF.

J is TRBJ2-7 and V is TRBV5-5, with D uncertain. V shed 2 bases and J shed 2 bases, with 11 bases lying between them. The CDR3 loop spans 14 amino acids. Per the germline V gene, CDR1 is SGHKS and CDR2 is YYEKEE (reference sequence). CDR3 DNA sequence: TGTGCCAGCAGCTTAGACAAAGGGACCTACGAGCAGTACTTC. It specifies CASSLDKGTYEQYF.

The V gene is TRBV12-5, the J gene TRBJ2-3; 7 bases line up with TRBD2. V gave up 1 base and J gave up 2 bases; unmatched junction bases: 15. Germline V CDR1 and CDR2: LGHNT, FRNRAP. The CDR3 contains 19 residues. This CDR3 is CASGLAPFGAGSITDTQYF. The CDR3 DNA reads as TGTGCTAGTGGTTTGGCCCCCTTTGGAGCGGGATCAATCACAGATACGCAGTATTTT.

The chain has TRBV12-2 and TRBJ2-7; the table's D gene call, TRBD2, was not cross checked with the DNA. TRBV12-2 is reported as a pseudogene. This CDR3 contains 16 residues. The CDR3 loop is CASRLAPSGTSYEQYF. The CDR3 coding sequence is TGTGCAAGTCGCTTAGCGCCTAGCGGAACCAGTTACGAGCAGTACTTC.

V usage is TRBV2 and J usage is TRBJ1-1; possibly TRBD1 for D (5 bases). The V gene lost 9 bases and the J gene lost 4 bases, with 15 bases spanning the gap. The V gene's germline CDR1 is SNHLY and CDR2 FYNNEI. The CDR3 spans 13 residues. The CDR3 nucleotides are TGTGCCAGTCTCCGGGACGAGGGCACTGAAGCTTTCTTT. This sequence encodes CASLRDEGTEAFF.

The gene calls are TRBV6-1 and TRBJ1-5; possibly TRBD1 for D (5 bases). V was clipped by 1 base and J by 0 bases, with 13 bases between them. Per the germline V gene, CDR1 is MNHNS and CDR2 is SASEGT. The CDR3 has 17 residues. This CDR3 is CASSEGTWDVSNQPQHF. The CDR3 DNA follows: TGTGCCAGCAGTGAAGGGACCTGGGACGTTAGCAATCAGCCCCAGCATTTT.

In its sample, this clone was seen once. The chain recombines TRBV29-1 with TRBJ1-2; tentatively, D is TRBD1 (5 bases). Trimming took off 6 bases at V and 11 bases at J, with 16 bases between the two ends. The CDR3 totals 11 residues. The germline V gene has CDR1 SQVTM and CDR2 ANQGSEA. CDR3 sequence reads: CSVAMAGRYTF. CDR3 in DNA: TGCAGCGTGGCGATGGCAGGGAGGTACACCTTC.

The rearrangement joins TRBV27 to TRBJ2-7; 11 bases align to TRBD2. The CDR3 spans 13 residues. In germline, CDR1 is MNHEY, CDR2 SMNVEV (reference sequence). Trimming removed 6 bases from V and 7 bases from J; junction bases left unmatched: 5. CDR3 protein: CASRLAGGGEQYF. The CDR3 region has the DNA TGTGCCAGCAGGCTAGCGGGAGGTGGTGAGCAGTACTTC.

V and J are TRBV14 and TRBJ1-1; TRBD1 is a possible D gene (6 bases). Trimming stripped 5 bases from V and 7 bases from J, with 14 bases between. Germline CDR1 reads SGHDN; CDR2 reads FVKESK. The CDR3 length is 13 residues. Here the CDR3 reads CASSFGTRGEAFF. The CDR3 coding sequence is TGTGCCAGCAGCTTCGGGACCAGGGGTGAAGCTTTCTTT.

The V and J genes are TRBV6-5 and TRBJ2-2; possible D gene TRBD1, 5 bases. Germline CDR1 and CDR2: MNHEY and SVGAGI. CDR3 length: 14 amino acids. Trimming shortened V by 7 bases and J by 6 bases, and 15 bases separated the two germline ends. The CDR3: CASTRDRPPGELFF. Here the CDR3 DNA reads TGTGCCAGCACCCGAGACAGACCCCCCGGGGAGCTGTTTTTT.

J is TRBJ2-5 and V is TRBV4-1; TRBD2 aligns across 16 bases. Trimming cost V 4 bases and J 4 bases; bases outside gene matches: 6. CDR1 and CDR2 from the germline V gene are MGHRA and YSYEKL. The CDR3 covers 17 residues. The CDR3 region has the DNA TGCGCCAGCAGCCCTATGGGACTAGCGGGAGGGCGAGAGACCCAGTACTTC. It encodes CASSPMGLAGGRETQYF.